A single sample is the source of the 19 T cell receptor beta chains below, sequenced in a study of beta chain features in type 1 diabetes. Expressed TCRB transcripts were sequenced, since all the RNA that had been isolated was reverse transcribed. Here immunoSEQ multiplex PCR was the method, and the copy in TCRdb shows in-frame clones only, minus some. The profile shows 300,000 or so clones, 7% to 9% of them singletons. Material: central memory CD4+ T cells from blood. The receptors stem from a woman under 30 in good health.

This clone was recorded a few times. The chain has TRBV18 and TRBJ2-2; 11 bases map to TRBD2. The ends lost 3 bases at V and 3 bases at J; junction bases unmatched: 9. The length of the CDR3 is 18 residues. The germline V gene encodes CDR1 KGHSH and CDR2 LQKENI. The CDR3 region is CASSPKTSGGTHTGELFF. The CDR3, as DNA: TGTGCCAGCTCACCGAAAACTAGCGGGGGCACTCACACCGGGGAGCTGTTTTTT.

The chain employs TRBV10-3 and TRBJ2-3; possible D gene TRBD1, 5 bases. Germline V CDR1 and CDR2: ENHRY, SYGVKD. CDR3 length equals 17 residues. The germline V and J ends were trimmed by 3 bases and 0 bases, with 16 bases remaining between them. As DNA, the CDR3 is TGTGCCATCAGTGACCAAGGGCGGACAATTAGCACAGATACGCAGTATTTT. It codes for CAISDQGRTISTDTQYF.

The chain carries TRBV25-1 and TRBJ2-5, with 10 positions matching TRBD2. J lost 4 bases, V lost 4 bases, and 0 bases had no gene match. This CDR3 spans 13 amino acids. The germline gives CDR1 MGHDK, CDR2 SYGVNS. This CDR3 reads CASSGLAGETQYF. CDR3 nucleotide sequence: TGTGCCAGCAGTGGACTAGCGGGAGAGACCCAGTACTTC.

CDR3 DNA: TGTGCCAGCAGCGCAGGCGCTCACAATGAGCAGTTCTTC. Its protein product is CASSAGAHNEQFF. V gene TRBV7-3 combines with J gene TRBJ2-1; D unresolved. This CDR3 contains 13 residues. The germline gives CDR1 SGHTA, CDR2 FQGTGA. The V and J ends lost 5 bases and 5 bases respectively, with 10 bases between them.

V and J are TRBV29-1 and TRBJ2-1; 7 nucleotides match TRBD2. Trimming at V came to 3 bases and at J to 1 base, leaving 6 bases not matched to a gene. CDR1 and CDR2 (germline): SQVTM, ANQGSEA. There are 15 residues in the CDR3. The CDR3 region is CSVDGLRGSYNEQFF. In DNA form, the CDR3 reads TGCAGCGTTGATGGTTTGCGGGGGTCCTACAATGAGCAGTTCTTC.

This clone came up a few times. The gene calls are TRBV5-1 and TRBJ2-3; TRBD2 agrees at 7 bases. This CDR3 contains 17 residues. Germline CDR1 reads SGHRS; CDR2 reads YFSETQ. V lost 4 bases, J lost 4 bases, and 15 bases stayed unmatched. The CDR3 sequence: CASSPSRVAGVADTQYF. CDR3 nucleotide sequence: TGCGCCAGCAGCCCCTCGAGGGTTGCGGGAGTGGCAGATACGCAGTATTTT.

This clone was seen only a few times. V and J are TRBV7-3 and TRBJ2-2; D unclear. The CDR3 is 15 amino acids. V lost 5 bases to trimming and J lost 0 bases, with 10 bases between them. CDR1 SGHTA and CDR2 FQGTGA come from the germline V gene. The CDR3 here is CASSRFGPNTGELFF. CDR3 sequence (DNA): TGTGCCAGCAGCCGTTTTGGCCCGAACACCGGGGAGCTGTTTTTT.

This clone was recorded many times. The V gene is TRBV5-4, the J gene TRBJ1-1; no definite D call. The length of the CDR3 is 15 residues. Germline CDR1 SGHNT, CDR2 YYREEE (reference sequence). The germline V and J ends were trimmed by 0 bases and 7 bases, with 16 bases remaining between them. CDR3 bases: TGTGCCAGCAGCTTGGCCGGCCTGGGCGGACTTGAAGCTTTCTTT. This codes for CASSLAGLGGLEAFF.

The chain links TRBV4-2 to TRBJ2-3; the match to TRBD2 covers 16 bases. The CDR3 totals 17 residues. J gave up 4 bases and V 4 bases, and 5 bases lay outside the gene matches. Germline V gene data show CDR1 as LGHNA and CDR2 as YNFKEQ. DNA for the CDR3: TGTGCCAGCAGCCCGGGACTAGCGGGAGGGTCAGCAGATACGCAGTATTTT. It encodes CASSPGLAGGSADTQYF.

This clone showed up just a few times. This chain joins TRBV18 and TRBJ1-1; D is perhaps TRBD1 (6 bases). V lost 1 base, J lost 4 bases, and 13 bases lay in between. The germline CDR1 and CDR2 sequences are KGHSH and LQKENI. The CDR3 spans 15 residues. This CDR3 is CASSPRTGRGTEAFF. The CDR3 DNA reads TGTGCCAGCTCACCACGTACAGGGAGGGGCACTGAAGCTTTCTTT.

V is TRBV2 and J is TRBJ1-4, with TRBD1 as a possible D gene (6 bases). Per the germline V gene, CDR1 is SNHLY and CDR2 is FYNNEI. V was trimmed by 1 base and J by 5 bases, leaving 11 bases between them. This CDR3 has 15 residues. For the CDR3, the DNA is TGTGCCAGCAGTGAAGGGACAGTCAGAAATGAAAAACTGTTTTTT. Amino acids: CASSEGTVRNEKLFF.

The chain carries TRBV5-1 and TRBJ2-7; D possibly corresponds to TRBD1 (6 bases). The CDR3 runs to 14 residues. In germline, CDR1 is SGHRS, CDR2 YFSETQ. V gave up 1 base and J gave up 5 bases, with 13 bases separating them. The CDR3 DNA reads as TGCGCCAGCAGCTTGCAGCCAGGGGTTGACGAGCAGTACTTC. It encodes CASSLQPGVDEQYF.

A few counts support this clone. The DNA of the CDR3 is TGCGCCAGCAGCCACGGGGCGGACAGGGCAATTTACAATGAGCAGTTCTTC. It yields the protein CASSHGADRAIYNEQFF. The chain employs TRBV4-3 and TRBJ2-1; 8 bases align to TRBD1. The CDR3 length is 17 residues. Per the germline V gene, CDR1 is LGHNA and CDR2 is YSLEER. V was clipped by 3 bases and J by 4 bases; unmatched bases: 11.

Here the CDR3 reads CASKPQARSGNTIYF. The CDR3 DNA is TGTGCCAGCAAGCCGCAGGCCCGCTCTGGAAACACCATATATTTT. The genes are TRBV6-5 and TRBJ1-3, with D hard to call. The germline V gene has CDR1 MNHEY and CDR2 SVGAGI. The germline V and J ends were trimmed by 7 bases and 0 bases, with 13 bases remaining between them. The CDR3 runs 15 residues.

This clone came up a few times. V and J are TRBV7-2 and TRBJ2-1, with TRBD2 matching 10 bases. Germline loops: CDR1 SGHTA, CDR2 FQGNSA. The CDR3 extends over 16 amino acids. The ends lost 5 bases at V and 9 bases at J; junction bases unmatched: 13. For the CDR3, the DNA is TGTGCCAGCAGCCCGAGGTTGGCTAGCGGGAGCGGTGAGCAGTTCTTC. Its translation is CASSPRLASGSGEQFF.

This clone was observed a few times. The chain joins TRBV7-8 to TRBJ2-1; D ambiguous. CDR3 length: 11 residues. V dropped 9 bases and J dropped 2 bases, with 5 bases sitting between them. Looked up from germline, CDR1 is SGHVS and CDR2 is FQNEAQ. CDR3 in DNA: TGTGCCAGTGGAACCTACAATGAGCAGTTCTTC. Amino acids: CASGTYNEQFF.

This clone came up a few times. The V gene is TRBV2, the J gene TRBJ1-2; D is perhaps TRBD1 (6 bases). This CDR3 comprises 13 residues. Trimming pared 6 bases from V and 0 bases from J, leaving 8 bases between. Germline assignment: CDR1 SNHLY and CDR2 FYNNEI. The CDR3 sequence: CASRQGPNYGYTF. CDR3 nucleotide sequence: TGTGCCAGCAGACAGGGCCCTAACTATGGCTACACCTTC.

The rearrangement links TRBV2 to TRBJ1-1, with D uncertain. Germline CDR1 reads SNHLY; CDR2 reads FYNNEI. The CDR3 covers 13 residues. V shed 6 bases and J shed 2 bases, with 10 bases lying between them. The CDR3: CASRLQFNTEAFF. The CDR3 DNA is TGTGCCAGCAGGCTACAGTTTAACACTGAAGCTTTCTTT.

The chain uses TRBV9 and TRBJ1-2, with 7 bases that match TRBD1. The V gene's germline CDR1 is SGDLS and CDR2 YYNGEE. The V and J ends lost 0 bases and 3 bases, in that order; junction bases with no gene match: 5. The CDR3 contains 15 residues. The CDR3 nucleotides read TGTGCCAGCAGCGTAGAATGGGACAGTGACTATGGCTACACCTTC. Protein sequence: CASSVEWDSDYGYTF. The whole variable domain, filled in from reference TRBV9 and TRBJ1-2, reads DSGVTQTPKHLITATGQRVTLRCSPRSGDLSVYWYQQSLDQGLQFLIQYYNGEERAKGNILERFSAQQFPDLHSELNLSSLELGDSALYFCASSVEWDSDYGYTFGSGTRLTVV.